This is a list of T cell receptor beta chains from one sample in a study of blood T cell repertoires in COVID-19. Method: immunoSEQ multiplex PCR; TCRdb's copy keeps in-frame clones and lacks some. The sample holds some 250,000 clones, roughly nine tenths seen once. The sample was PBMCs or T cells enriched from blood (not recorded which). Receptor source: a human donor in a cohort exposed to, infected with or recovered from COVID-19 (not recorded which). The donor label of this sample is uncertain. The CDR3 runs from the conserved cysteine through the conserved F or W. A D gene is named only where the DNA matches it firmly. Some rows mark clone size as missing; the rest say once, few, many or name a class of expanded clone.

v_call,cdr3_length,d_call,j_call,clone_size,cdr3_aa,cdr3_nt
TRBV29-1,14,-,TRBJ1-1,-,CSVPEEGRVEEAFF,TGCAGCGTGCCCGAGGAGGGGCGAGTGGAAGAAGCTTTCTTT
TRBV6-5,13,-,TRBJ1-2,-,CASGTEVGVGYTF,TGTGCCAGCGGGACTGAAGTGGGGGTCGGCTACACCTTC
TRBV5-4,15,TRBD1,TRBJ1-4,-,CASSLTGQGNEKLFF,TGTGCCAGCAGCTTAACGGGACAGGGAAATGAAAAACTGTTTTTT
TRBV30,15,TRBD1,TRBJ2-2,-,CAWSVNRGWTGELFF,TGTGCCTGGAGTGTAAACAGGGGGTGGACCGGGGAGCTGTTTTTT
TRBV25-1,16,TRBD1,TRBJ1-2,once,CASSEKHRGGKVGYTF,TGTGCCAGCAGTGAAAAACACAGGGGCGGGAAAGTTGGCTACACCTTC
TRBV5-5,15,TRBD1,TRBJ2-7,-,CASSLVGQGPYEQYF,TGTGCCAGCAGCTTGGTGGGACAGGGGCCCTACGAGCAGTACTTC
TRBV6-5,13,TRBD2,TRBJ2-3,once,CASRSGGSDTQYF,TGTGCCAGCAGAAGCGGGGGGTCAGATACGCAGTATTTT
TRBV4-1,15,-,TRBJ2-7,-,CASSPRSGGIYEQYF,TGCGCCAGCAGCCCCCGAAGCGGCGGAATCTACGAGCAGTACTTC
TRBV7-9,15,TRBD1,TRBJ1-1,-,CASSLGRTGNTEAFF,TGTGCCAGCAGCTTGGGCAGGACAGGGAACACTGAAGCTTTCTTT
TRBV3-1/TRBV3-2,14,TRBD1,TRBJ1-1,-,CASSPGQGNTEAFF,TGTGCCAGCAGCCCGGGACAGGGAAACACTGAAGCTTTCTTT
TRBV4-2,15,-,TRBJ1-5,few,CASSQADSQNQPQHF,TGTGCCAGCAGCCAGGCCGACAGTCAGAATCAGCCCCAGCATTTT
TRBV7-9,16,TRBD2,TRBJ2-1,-,CASSLGDWRGVNEQFF,TGTGCCAGCAGCTTAGGGGATTGGCGGGGGGTCAATGAGCAGTTCTTC
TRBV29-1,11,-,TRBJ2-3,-,CSGGTADTQYF,TGCAGCGGCGGGACAGCAGATACGCAGTATTTT
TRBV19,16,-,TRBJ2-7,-,CASSFSGLAILNEQYF,TGTGCCAGTAGTTTCTCAGGGTTGGCCATTCTAAACGAGCAGTACTTC
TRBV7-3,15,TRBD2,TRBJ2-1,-,CASSQGLAGVGEQFF,TGTGCCAGCAGCCAGGGACTAGCGGGGGTAGGTGAGCAGTTCTTC
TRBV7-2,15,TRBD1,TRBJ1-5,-,CASSLVSGQDQPQHF,TGTGCCAGCAGCTTAGTATCGGGACAGGATCAGCCCCAGCATTTT
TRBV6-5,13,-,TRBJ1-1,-,CASSYGTNTEAFF,TGTGCCAGCAGTTACGGCACGAACACTGAAGCTTTCTTT
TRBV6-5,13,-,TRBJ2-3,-,CASSPSETDTQYF,TGTGCCAGCAGTCCTTCAGAAACAGATACGCAGTATTTT
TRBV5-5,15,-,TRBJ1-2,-,CASSPPVSGSYGYTF,TGTGCCAGCAGCCCCCCGGTTTCGGGGAGCTATGGCTACACCTTC
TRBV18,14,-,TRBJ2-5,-,CASSTQGLQETQYF,TGTGCCAGCTCAACGCAGGGATTACAAGAGACCCAGTACTTC
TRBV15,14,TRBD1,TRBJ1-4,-,CATSRGTGNEKLFF,TGTGCCACCAGCAGAGGGACAGGAAATGAAAAACTGTTTTTT
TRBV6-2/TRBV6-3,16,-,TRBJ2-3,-,CASSYFELFSTDTQYF,TGTGCCAGCAGTTACTTCGAGTTATTTAGCACAGATACGCAGTATTTT
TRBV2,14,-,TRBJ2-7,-,CASSHSPGAYEQYF,TGTGCCAGCAGTCATAGCCCGGGGGCCTACGAGCAGTACTTC
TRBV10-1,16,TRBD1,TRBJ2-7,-,CASSESTGGQDYEQYF,TGCGCCAGCAGTGAGTCGACAGGGGGCCAAGACTACGAGCAGTACTTC
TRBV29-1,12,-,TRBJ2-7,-,CSVELGPYEQYF,TGCAGCGTTGAATTGGGGCCCTACGAGCAGTACTTC
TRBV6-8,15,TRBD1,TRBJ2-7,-,CASSYIDRALYEQYF,TGTGCCAGCAGTTACATAGACAGGGCACTCTACGAGCAGTACTTC
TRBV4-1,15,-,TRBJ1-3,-,CASSHPVRSGNTIYF,TGCGCCAGCAGCCATCCTGTCAGGTCCGGAAACACCATATATTTT
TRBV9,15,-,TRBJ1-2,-,CASSVLESTGDGYTF,TGTGCCAGCAGCGTATTAGAATCAACGGGGGACGGCTACACCTTC
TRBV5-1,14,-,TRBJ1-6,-,CASSLDSQNSPLHF,TGCGCCAGCAGCTTGGACAGTCAAAATTCACCCCTCCACTTT
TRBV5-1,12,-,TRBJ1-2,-,CASSGANYGYTF,TGCGCCAGCAGCGGGGCAAACTATGGCTACACCTTC
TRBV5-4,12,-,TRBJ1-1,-,CASSSMNTEAFF,TGTGCCAGCAGCTCTATGAACACTGAAGCTTTCTTT
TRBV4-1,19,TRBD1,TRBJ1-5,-,CASSQALGQGGMRGQPQHF,TGCGCCAGCAGCCAAGCCCTCGGACAGGGGGGAATGAGGGGTCAGCCCCAGCATTTT
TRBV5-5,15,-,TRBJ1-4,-,CASSLVTATNEKLFF,TGTGCCAGCAGCTTGGTCACAGCAACTAATGAAAAACTGTTTTTT
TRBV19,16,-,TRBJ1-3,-,CASSRRIGEAGNTIYF,TGTGCCAGTAGCCGCCGGATTGGGGAGGCTGGAAACACCATATATTTT
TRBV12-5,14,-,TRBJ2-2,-,CASGRGQYTGELFF,TGTGCTAGTGGTCGCGGACAATACACCGGGGAGCTGTTTTTT
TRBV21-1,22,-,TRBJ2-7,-,CASSRSYPPGTGYPPGGYEQYF,TGTGCCAGCAGCCGCTCCTATCCCCCCGGGACAGGCTATCCTCCCGGGGGCTACGAGCAGTACTTC
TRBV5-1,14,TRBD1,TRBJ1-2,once,CASSLGDRDYGYTF,TGCGCCAGCAGCTTGGGGGACAGGGACTATGGCTACACCTTC
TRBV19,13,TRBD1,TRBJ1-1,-,CASTTGVNTEAFF,TGTGCCAGTACCACAGGGGTTAACACTGAAGCTTTCTTT
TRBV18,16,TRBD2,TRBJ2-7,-,CASSPMTRPGRDEQYF,TGTGCCAGCTCACCAATGACACGACCGGGGAGGGACGAGCAGTACTTC
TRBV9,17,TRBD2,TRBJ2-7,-,CASSVEGGLSSSDEQYF,TGTGCCAGCAGCGTAGAGGGAGGGCTCTCCTCGAGCGACGAGCAGTACTTC